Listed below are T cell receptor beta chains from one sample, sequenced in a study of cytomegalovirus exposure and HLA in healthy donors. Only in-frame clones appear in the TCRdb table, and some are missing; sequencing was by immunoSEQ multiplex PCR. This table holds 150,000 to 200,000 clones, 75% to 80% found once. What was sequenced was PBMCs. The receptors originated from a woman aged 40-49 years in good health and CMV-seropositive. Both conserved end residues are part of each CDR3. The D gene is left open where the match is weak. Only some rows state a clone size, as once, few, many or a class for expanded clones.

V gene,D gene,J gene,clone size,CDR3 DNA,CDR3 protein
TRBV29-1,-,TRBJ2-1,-,TGCAGCGTTGCCAGACAGAGATTCAATGAGCAGTTCTTC,CSVARQRFNEQFF
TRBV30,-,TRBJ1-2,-,TGTGCCTGGAGTGTAACAGGGCTTGGCTATGGCTACACCTTC,CAWSVTGLGYGYTF
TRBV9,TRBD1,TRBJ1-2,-,TGTGCCAGCAGTTCGACCGCCGGGACAGGGGTGAGCTATGGCTACACCTTC,CASSSTAGTGVSYGYTF
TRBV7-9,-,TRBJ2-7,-,TGTGCCAGCAGCCTAACCCCCGGAGACCCAACCGCCTACGAGCAGTACTTC,CASSLTPGDPTAYEQYF
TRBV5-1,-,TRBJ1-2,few,TGCGCCAGCAGCTTGGACGGCCCTACGGGGTTTATGGACTATGGCTACACCTTC,CASSLDGPTGFMDYGYTF
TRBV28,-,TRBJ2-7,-,TGTGCCAGCAGTCCCCGTGTCTACGAGCAGTACTTC,CASSPRVYEQYF
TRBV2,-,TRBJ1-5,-,TGTGCCAGCAGTGAAGACAGGGCTGGCGGTCAGCCCCAGCATTTT,CASSEDRAGGQPQHF
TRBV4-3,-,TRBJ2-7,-,TGCGCCAGCAGCCAAGCGCGAACAGGGTCCTACGAGCAGTACTTC,CASSQARTGSYEQYF
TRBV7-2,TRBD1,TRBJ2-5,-,TGTGCCAGCAGCCAGACAGGGAACCAAGAGACCCAGTACTTC,CASSQTGNQETQYF
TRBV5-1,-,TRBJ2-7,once,TGCGCCAGCAGCTTGGCCGCAGGGGTTGACTACGAGCAGTACTTC,CASSLAAGVDYEQYF
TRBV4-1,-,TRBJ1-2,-,TGCGCCAGCAGCCAAGATCAAGGCAGGGTCTATGGCTACACCTTC,CASSQDQGRVYGYTF
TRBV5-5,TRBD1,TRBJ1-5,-,TGTGCCAGCAGCCCCTCGTTAGGGGGCGCGATCATAGTCAATCAGCCCCAGCATTTT,CASSPSLGGAIIVNQPQHF
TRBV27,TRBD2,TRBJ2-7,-,TGTGCCAGCAGTTTCGGTAGCGGGAGCTACGAGCAGTACTTC,CASSFGSGSYEQYF
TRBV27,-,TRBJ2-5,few,TGTGCCAGCAAAGGGGGATCGTTAGTAGAGACCCAGTACTTC,CASKGGSLVETQYF
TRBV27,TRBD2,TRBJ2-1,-,TGTGCCAGCAGTTTATCTCCGGGACTACAACGTGAGCAGTTCTTC,CASSLSPGLQREQFF
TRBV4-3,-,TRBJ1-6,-,TGCGCCAGCAACACAGGGAGCTCCTATAATTCACCCCTCCACTTT,CASNTGSSYNSPLHF
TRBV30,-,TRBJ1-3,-,TGTGCCTGTTCTCCGTTCTCTGGAAACACCATATATTTT,CACSPFSGNTIYF
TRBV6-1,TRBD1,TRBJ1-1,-,TGTGCCAGCAGCGGACAGGGGCTAAAGACTGAAGCTTTCTTT,CASSGQGLKTEAFF
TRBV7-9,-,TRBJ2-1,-,TGTGCCAGCAGCCCATGGCAGGGTGTGGGCAACAATGAGCAGTTCTTC,CASSPWQGVGNNEQFF
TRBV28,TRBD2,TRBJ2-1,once,TGTGCCAGCAGCCTAGCTTCTAGCGGTCACTACAATGAGCAGTTCTTC,CASSLASSGHYNEQFF
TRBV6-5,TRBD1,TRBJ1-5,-,TGTGCCAGCAGTCCGGGACAGGGGGCCCATCAGCCCCAGCATTTT,CASSPGQGAHQPQHF
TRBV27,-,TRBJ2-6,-,TGTGCCAGCCGTCCGTCGGTGAGAGCAACGGGGGCCAACGTCCTGACTTTC,CASRPSVRATGANVLTF
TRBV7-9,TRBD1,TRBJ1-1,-,TGTGCCAGCAGGCTTTCCGGGACAGGGGAAATGAACACTGAAGCTTTCTTT,CASRLSGTGEMNTEAFF
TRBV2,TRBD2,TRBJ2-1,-,TGTGCCAGCAGTTGGACTAGCGGGAGGTTGAATGAGCAGTTCTTC,CASSWTSGRLNEQFF
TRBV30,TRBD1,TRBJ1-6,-,TGTGCCTCATCCGGGACAGGGGGTTCACCCCTCCACTTT,CASSGTGGSPLHF
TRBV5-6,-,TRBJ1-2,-,TGTGCCAGCAGCTTGGTGGGCGGAAGGGGTTCCTATGGCTACACCTTC,CASSLVGGRGSYGYTF
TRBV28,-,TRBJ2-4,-,TGTGCCAGCAGTCCCGGACTGGGTAAACCCAAAAACATTCAGTACTTC,CASSPGLGKPKNIQYF
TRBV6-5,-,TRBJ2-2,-,TGTGCCAGCAGTTACCGGTTCAGGGAGCTGTTTTTT,CASSYRFRELFF
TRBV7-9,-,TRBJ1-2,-,TGTGCCAGCACCAGGTGGAACGGCTACACCTTC,CASTRWNGYTF
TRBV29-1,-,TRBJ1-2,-,TGCAGCGTCATCCGTGGAGACGGGGATTATGGCTACACCTTC,CSVIRGDGDYGYTF
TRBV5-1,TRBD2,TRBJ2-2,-,TGCGCCAGCAGCTTGGGGGGGACTAGCGTTAACACCGGGGAGCTGTTTTTT,CASSLGGTSVNTGELFF
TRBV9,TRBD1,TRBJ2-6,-,TGTGCCAGCAGCCAACAGGGGAAGAACGTCCTGACTTTC,CASSQQGKNVLTF
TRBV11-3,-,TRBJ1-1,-,TGTGCCAGCAGCCAATCGGACAGCAGCACTGAAGCTTTCTTT,CASSQSDSSTEAFF
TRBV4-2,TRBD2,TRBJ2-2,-,TGTGCCAGCAGCCCGATAGCGGGAGGGAACACCGGGGAGCTGTTTTTT,CASSPIAGGNTGELFF
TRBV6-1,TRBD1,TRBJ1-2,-,TGTGCCAGCAGAGAACAGGGGGGTCAAAGCTATGGCTACACCTTC,CASREQGGQSYGYTF
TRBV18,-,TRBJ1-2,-,TGTGCCAGCTCACCGGCATCAGGTTACTATGGCTACACCTTC,CASSPASGYYGYTF
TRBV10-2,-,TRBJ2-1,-,TGCGCCAGCAGTATTAGCGGAAACTCCTACAATGAGCAGTTCTTC,CASSISGNSYNEQFF
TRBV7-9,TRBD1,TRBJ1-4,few,TGTGCCAGCAGAGGGACAGAGGGTGCAACTAATGAAAAACTGTTTTTT,CASRGTEGATNEKLFF